This passage covers 30 T cell receptor beta chains from one sample sequenced in a study of blood T cell repertoires in COVID-19. The method was immunoSEQ multiplex PCR; TCRdb's version includes in-frame clones alone and lacks a portion of them. The table shows about 150,000 clones, with around 81% occurring only once. The sequencing input was peripheral blood. All receptors come from a woman aged 35 to 49 with active or convalescent COVID-19.

J is TRBJ2-7 and V is TRBV19; the D gene is possibly TRBD1 (6 bases). V was trimmed by 5 bases and J by 0 bases, leaving 11 bases between them. The CDR3 extends over 14 amino acids. Per germline, CDR1 LNHDA and CDR2 SQIVND (reference sequence). The CDR3 protein is CASSSRTDSYEQYF. The CDR3 DNA reads as TGTGCCAGTAGTTCCAGGACAGACTCCTACGAGCAGTACTTC.

This rearrangement joins TRBV2 to TRBJ1-5; possibly TRBD1 for D (5 bases). The CDR3 has 15 amino acids. Looked up from germline, CDR1 is SNHLY and CDR2 is FYNNEI. The V end was cut by 6 bases, the J end by 0 bases, with 12 bases between. The CDR3 here is CASRQGWDSNQPQHF. In DNA form, the CDR3 reads TGTGCCAGCAGGCAGGGTTGGGATAGCAATCAGCCCCAGCATTTT.

CDR3 DNA sequence: TGCAGCGTTGAAGAGCTAGTGACAGGGAGCTCCTACGAGCAGTACTTC. It yields the protein CSVEELVTGSSYEQYF. The genes are TRBV29-1 and TRBJ2-7; 7 positions match TRBD1. The germline V gene encodes CDR1 SQVTM and CDR2 ANQGSEA. The CDR3 contains 16 residues. Germline trimming cut 0 bases from V and 0 bases from J; bases unmatched to any gene: 8.

This chain links TRBV4-2 with TRBJ1-1; 8 bases map to TRBD1. CDR1 and CDR2 (germline): LGHNA, YNFKEQ. The CDR3 is 13 residues long. The V segment lost 3 bases and the J segment 8 bases; nucleotides outside the gene matches: 5. CDR3 sequence: CASSHLGQGEAFF. The CDR3 bases are TGTGCCAGCAGCCACCTCGGACAGGGAGAAGCTTTCTTT.

The gene calls are TRBV9 and TRBJ2-3; 12 bases match TRBD2. Germline V gene lookup returns CDR1 SGDLS and CDR2 YYNGEE. V gave up 4 bases and J gave up 3 bases; unmatched junction bases: 3. The CDR3 covers 15 residues. The CDR3 nucleotides are TGTGCCAGCAGCCGGACTAGCGGGGTGACAGATACGCAGTATTTT. As protein: CASSRTSGVTDTQYF.

This clone was counted a single time. The V gene is TRBV27, the J gene TRBJ1-5, with 8 bases that match TRBD1. Unmatched junction bases numbered 8, after V lost 6 bases and J lost 4 bases. Germline V CDR1 and CDR2: MNHEY, SMNVEV (reference sequence). The CDR3 totals 15 residues. CDR3 in amino acids: CASSFGQGPNQPQHF. DNA of the CDR3: TGTGCCAGCAGCTTTGGACAGGGCCCTAATCAGCCCCAGCATTTT.

The chain has TRBV13 and TRBJ2-3; TRBD1 matches 7 bases. V shed 7 bases, J shed 2 bases, and the junction held 9 bases outside the gene matches. Germline-derived CDR1 and CDR2 are PRHDT and FYEKMQ (reference sequence). CDR3 length: 15 amino acids. In DNA form, the CDR3 reads TGTGCCAGCACCGTGGGCAGGGGGTTCACAGATACGCAGTATTTT. This codes for CASTVGRGFTDTQYF.

Worth noting for this clone: In the same sample, other DNA sequences code for this CDR3. The V call is TRBV18, the J call TRBJ1-5; the match to TRBD1 covers 7 bases. The germline CDR1 and CDR2 sequences are KGHSH and LQKENI. V lost 3 bases and J lost 2; bases outside the gene matches: 1. The CDR3 is 14 amino acids. DNA for the CDR3: TGTGCCAGCTCACCTGGGACAGGCAATCAGCCCCAGCATTTT. Its protein is CASSPGTGNQPQHF.

The rearrangement joins TRBV11-2 to TRBJ2-4, with TRBD1 matching over 11 bases. The ends lost 6 bases at V and 8 bases at J; junction bases unmatched: 12. CDR3 length: 16 amino acids. Germline V lookup: CDR1 SGHAT, CDR2 FQNNGV. Written as DNA, the CDR3 is TGTGCCAGCAGTCAGTTCGGACAGGGGGCATGGGACATTCAGTACTTC. It specifies CASSQFGQGAWDIQYF.

This rearrangement joins TRBV6-5 to TRBJ1-1; 9 nucleotides match TRBD1. This CDR3 spans 14 amino acids. The V segment lost 5 bases and the J segment 1 base; nucleotides outside the gene matches: 2. Germline V gene data show CDR1 as MNHEY and CDR2 as SVGAGI. The CDR3 region is CASSQTGGNTEAFF. The CDR3 nucleotides are TGTGCCAGCAGTCAGACAGGGGGGAACACTGAAGCTTTCTTT.

This clone was observed a single time. The rearrangement links TRBV6-6 to TRBJ1-2, with 9 bases fitting TRBD1. The CDR3 consists of 17 residues. Germline values: CDR1 MNHNY, CDR2 SVGAGI (reference sequence). Germline trimming cut 5 bases from V and 7 bases from J; bases unmatched to any gene: 17. In DNA form, the CDR3 reads TGTGCCAGCAGTCCCCGTAACCTCGCACAGGGGGCGCGTGGCTACACCTTC. Protein sequence: CASSPRNLAQGARGYTF.

CDR3 DNA sequence: TGTGCCAGCAGGGACAGCCGAAGGTTAGATACGCAGTATTTT. It is translated as CASRDSRRLDTQYF. The V and J genes are TRBV5-8 and TRBJ2-3, with a possible D match to TRBD1 (6 bases). Looked up from germline, CDR1 is SGHTS and CDR2 is YDEGEE. The CDR3 sequence is 14 residues long. Trimming left V 5 bases short and J 5 bases short, with 15 bases between.

The J gene is TRBJ2-1, the V gene TRBV3-1 (or the pseudogene TRBV3-2); D uncertain. Trimming left V 2 bases short and J 7 bases short, with 9 bases between. Germline V gene data show CDR1 as LGHDT and CDR2 as YNNKEL (reference sequence). The CDR3 runs to 13 residues. In DNA form, the CDR3 reads TGTGCCAGCAGCCAAACTCGGGTTAATGAGCAGTTCTTC. Its translation is CASSQTRVNEQFF.

The chain uses TRBV6-1 and TRBJ1-1; D gene uncertain. This CDR3 comprises 11 residues. V was clipped by 3 bases and J by 7 bases, with 6 bases between them. Germline-derived CDR1 and CDR2 are MNHNS and SASEGT. This CDR3 is CASSERLEAFF. CDR3 DNA sequence: TGTGCCAGCAGTGAGCGACTTGAAGCTTTCTTT.

This chain links TRBV30 with TRBJ1-2; 7 bases fit TRBD1. V shed 2 bases, J shed 8 bases, and the junction held 17 bases outside the gene matches. Germline V gives CDR1 GTSNPN, CDR2 SVGIG (reference sequence). CDR3 size: 16 residues. The CDR3 spells CAWSQEQGWIGKGYTF. The DNA of the CDR3 is TGTGCCTGGAGTCAGGAACAGGGGTGGATTGGGAAAGGCTACACCTTC.

The chain couples TRBV2 to TRBJ2-1; 9 bases match TRBD2. Germline V gene sequence: CDR1 SNHLY, CDR2 FYNNEI. The CDR3 runs 15 residues. The ends lost 6 bases at V and 5 bases at J; junction bases unmatched: 8. The CDR3 nucleotides read TGTGCCAGCAGGCGACTAGCGGTGGGGGACAATGAGCAGTTCTTC. Translating gives CASRRLAVGDNEQFF.

The V gene is TRBV4-1, the J gene TRBJ2-5; tentative D call: TRBD2 (6 bases). The CDR3 extends over 18 amino acids. V was pared by 4 bases and J by 4 bases, with 25 bases between. CDR1 MGHRA and CDR2 YSYEKL come from the germline V gene. Written as DNA, the CDR3 is TGCGCCAGCAGCCCTCCTGGGGCGGCCACAGAGGAGGGAGAGACCCAGTACTTC. Protein: CASSPPGAATEEGETQYF.

This chain links TRBV6-6 with TRBJ2-5; D may be TRBD1 (5 bases). Germline V lookup: CDR1 MNHNY, CDR2 SVGAGI (reference sequence). This CDR3 has 12 amino acids. Trimming pared 4 bases from V and 5 bases from J, leaving 8 bases between. The CDR3, as DNA: TGTGCCAGCAGTTGGGCAGGGGAGACCCAGTACTTC. Protein: CASSWAGETQYF.

The chain links TRBV10-1 to TRBJ2-1; a possible D gene is TRBD1 (5 bases). V was shortened by 4 bases and J by 0 bases, with 22 bases between the two germline ends. Germline V gene data show CDR1 as WNHNN and CDR2 as SYGVQD (reference sequence). The CDR3 has 19 amino acids. As DNA, the CDR3 is TGCGCCAGCAGTGGATCTAGGGGTAGTCTACATAGCTCCTACAATGAGCAGTTCTTC. It specifies CASSGSRGSLHSSYNEQFF.

This chain links TRBV27 with TRBJ1-6; no definite D call. The CDR3 consists of 15 residues. Germline V gene lookup returns CDR1 MNHEY and CDR2 SMNVEV (reference sequence). V was cut by 2 bases and J by 5 bases, with 10 bases left in between. The CDR3 sequence is CASSLVVHNNSPLHF. The CDR3 coding sequence is TGTGCCAGCAGTTTAGTAGTGCATAATAATTCACCCCTCCACTTT.

In this sample, this clone turned up once. The chain links TRBV7-9 to TRBJ2-3; tentatively, D is TRBD2 (5 bases). The V end lost 0 bases, the J end lost 2 bases, and 9 bases lay between the germline ends. Looked up from germline, CDR1 is SEHNR and CDR2 is FQNEAQ (reference sequence). The CDR3 covers 15 residues. The DNA of the CDR3 is TGTGCCAGCAGCTTAGCTAGCGTCAACACAGATACGCAGTATTTT. Its protein product is CASSLASVNTDTQYF.

CDR3 region: CASSLIAAPKEYF. CDR3 nucleotides: TGTGCCAGCAGTCTGATAGCGGCCCCCAAGGAGTATTTT. V is TRBV27 and J is TRBJ2-3; possibly TRBD2 for D (6 bases). The CDR3 is 13 residues long. Germline lookup yields CDR1 MNHEY and CDR2 SMNVEV (reference sequence). V gave up 5 bases and J gave up 13 bases, with 19 bases separating them.

CDR3 coding DNA: TGTGCCAGCAGCCTAACTAGCGGGAGAGATGAGCAGTTCTTC. Residues: CASSLTSGRDEQFF. J is TRBJ2-1 and V is TRBV5-4; TRBD2 aligns across 11 bases. After removal of 4 bases from V and 8 bases from J, the junction contained 5 bases not matched to a gene. This CDR3 has 14 amino acids. Germline lookup yields CDR1 SGHNT and CDR2 YYREEE (reference sequence).

This rearrangement joins TRBV4-2 to TRBJ2-7; D not certain. The V end lost 4 bases, the J end lost 2 bases, and 9 bases lay between the germline ends. CDR3 size: 13 residues. Germline CDR1 and CDR2: LGHNA and YNFKEQ. The CDR3 region has the DNA TGTGCCAGCAGCCCCACGAGAGCCTACGAGCAGTACTTC. It is translated as CASSPTRAYEQYF.

Written as DNA, the CDR3 is TGTGCCAGCACCAAAACAGCGAACACTGAAGCTTTCTTT. It specifies CASTKTANTEAFF. V and J are TRBV7-9 and TRBJ1-1; D gene ambiguous. V was clipped by 7 bases and J by 1 base, with 10 bases between them. Germline V gene sequence: CDR1 SEHNR, CDR2 FQNEAQ (reference sequence). The CDR3 consists of 13 residues.

This clone turned up a few times. This chain connects TRBV28 to TRBJ1-5, with 9 nucleotides matching TRBD1. The CDR3 has 14 amino acids. V gave up 5 bases and J gave up 8 bases; unmatched junction bases: 7. Per germline, CDR1 MDHEN and CDR2 SYDVKM. CDR3 in DNA: TGTGCCAGCAGTGGGGGACAGGGTCTTGAGCCCCAGCATTTT. Translating gives CASSGGQGLEPQHF.

The chain recombines TRBV4-3 with TRBJ2-7, with TRBD1 matching 8 bases. V trimming: 4 bases; J trimming: 6 bases; junction bases outside the gene matches: 11. The CDR3 extends over 15 amino acids. The germline V gene encodes CDR1 LGHNA and CDR2 YSLEER. CDR3 nucleotides: TGCGCCAGCAGCCCAGCTCCGGACAGGGCTGGCGAGCAGTACTTC. The encoded protein is CASSPAPDRAGEQYF.

This chain joins TRBV24-1 and TRBJ1-2, with D hard to call. Germline V gives CDR1 KGHDR, CDR2 SFDVKD. This CDR3 contains 13 residues. Trimming pared 0 bases from V and 6 bases from J, leaving 7 bases between. The CDR3 here is CATSDLPRDGYTF. CDR3 DNA: TGTGCCACCAGTGATTTGCCGAGGGATGGCTACACCTTC.

This chain uses TRBV11-2 with TRBJ1-3; D uncertain. The V end lost 1 base, the J end lost 0 bases, and 13 bases lay between the germline ends. The germline CDR1 and CDR2 sequences are SGHAT and FQNNGV. The CDR3 has 17 amino acids. The CDR3 bases are TGTGCCAGCAGCTTAGGGGAGGGAAGTAGCTCTGGAAACACCATATATTTT. As protein: CASSLGEGSSSGNTIYF.

This sequence joins TRBV6-1 and TRBJ1-4; 8 nucleotides align to TRBD1. The junction had 0 bases not matched to a gene; V was cut back by 3 bases and J by 6 bases. Germline values: CDR1 MNHNS, CDR2 SASEGT. The CDR3 spans 13 residues. This chain's CDR3 is CASSEDRDEKLFF. CDR3 DNA sequence: TGTGCCAGCAGTGAGGACAGGGATGAAAAACTGTTTTTT.